Shown below are 18 T cell receptor beta chains from a single sample sequenced in a study of control samples from healthy donors and cancer patients. Sequencing was performed with immunoSEQ multiplex PCR; in TCRdb, only in-frame clones are kept and a portion is missing. The sample has about 230,000 clones, around 80% seen once. The source material was PBMCs. Receptor source: an older woman with lung cancer.

V is TRBV27 and J is TRBJ2-2; D possibly corresponds to TRBD1 (6 bases). The CDR3 is made up of 15 amino acids. Trimming removed 5 bases at V and 0 bases at J, with 10 bases between. Per germline, CDR1 MNHEY and CDR2 SMNVEV (reference sequence). The CDR3 protein is CASSRTVANTGELFF. For the CDR3, the DNA is TGTGCCAGCAGTCGGACAGTCGCGAACACCGGGGAGCTGTTTTTT.

The gene calls are TRBV6-5 and TRBJ2-1; TRBD1 might be the D (5 bases). The CDR3 contains 15 residues. V dropped 5 bases and J dropped 0 bases, with 11 bases sitting between them. Per germline, CDR1 MNHEY and CDR2 SVGAGI. CDR3: CASSTQGSSYNEQFF. The CDR3 region has the DNA TGTGCCAGCAGTACTCAGGGTAGCTCCTACAATGAGCAGTTCTTC.

This clone was seen a single time. The gene calls are TRBV28 and TRBJ1-2; D remains unclear. The CDR3 loop spans 12 amino acids. The V gene's germline CDR1 is MDHEN and CDR2 SYDVKM. The V end was cut by 5 bases, the J end by 7 bases, with 11 bases between. CDR3 sequence reads: CASSLPIGGYTF. CDR3 DNA: TGTGCCAGCAGTCTCCCGATCGGTGGCTACACCTTC.

This chain uses TRBV2 with TRBJ2-1; either TRBD1 or TRBD2 may fit D (5 bases each). The CDR3 is 14 amino acids. Germline loops: CDR1 SNHLY, CDR2 FYNNEI. V lost 2 bases to trimming and J lost 9 bases, with 14 bases between them. In DNA, the CDR3 is TGTGCCAGCAGTGAAATTCGAGGGGACGGTGAGCAGTTCTTC. Translated: CASSEIRGDGEQFF.

The rearrangement links TRBV6-5 to TRBJ1-6; D unclear. Trimming shortened V by 2 bases and J by 0 bases, and 8 bases separated the two germline ends. The germline V gene has CDR1 MNHEY and CDR2 SVGAGI. This CDR3 comprises 16 residues. The CDR3 bases are TGTGCCAGCAGTTACAGAGGGAGCTCCTATAATTCACCCCTCCACTTT. Its protein product is CASSYRGSSYNSPLHF.

CDR3 coding DNA: TGTGCCAGCTCACCGGAGCATGAGCAGTTCTTC. This sequence encodes CASSPEHEQFF. The chain links TRBV18 to TRBJ2-1; D ambiguous. Deletions cut 3 bases from V and 8 bases from J, with 5 bases between. This CDR3 contains 11 residues. Germline V gene lookup returns CDR1 KGHSH and CDR2 LQKENI.

V is TRBV15 and J is TRBJ1-2, with a tentative D call TRBD1 (6 bases). CDR3 length equals 16 residues. Germline CDR1 LNHNV, CDR2 YYDKDF (reference sequence). V dropped 4 bases and J dropped 2 bases, with 17 bases sitting between them. CDR3 sequence reads: CATSTPGAVLNYGYTF. DNA for the CDR3: TGTGCCACCAGCACCCCAGGGGCGGTTCTGAACTATGGCTACACCTTC.

In DNA, the CDR3 is TGTGCCAGCAGCACCTTCATGGGGACCGGGGAGCTGTTTTTT. Its translation: CASSTFMGTGELFF. The rearrangement uses TRBV9 and TRBJ2-2; no reliable D call. CDR3 length equals 14 residues. From germline, CDR1 is SGDLS and CDR2 YYNGEE. V dropped 4 bases and J dropped 5 bases, with 12 bases sitting between them.

This clone was recorded once. The chain couples TRBV6-5 to TRBJ1-2; D not resolved. V lost 6 bases and J 0 bases, leaving 8 bases between the germline ends. CDR1 is MNHEY, CDR2 SVGAGI, per germline. The CDR3 has 13 amino acids. This CDR3 reads CASRGNTNYGYTF. DNA of the CDR3: TGTGCCAGCAGAGGGAATACTAACTATGGCTACACCTTC.

This chain links TRBV20-1 with TRBJ1-4; D remains ambiguous. The germline CDR1 and CDR2 sequences are DFQATT and SNEGSKA (reference sequence). V shed 4 bases and J shed 7 bases, with 7 bases lying between them. This CDR3 spans 11 amino acids. The CDR3 region is CSANEFEKLFF. In DNA, the CDR3 is TGCAGTGCTAACGAATTTGAAAAACTGTTTTTT.

The chain uses TRBV5-4 and TRBJ2-1, with 13 positions matching TRBD2. This CDR3 spans 15 amino acids. V shed 4 bases, J shed 9 bases, and the junction held 7 bases outside the gene matches. Looked up from germline, CDR1 is SGHNT and CDR2 is YYREEE (reference sequence). Here the CDR3 DNA reads TGTGCCAGCAGCCCAGGGACTAGCGGGGTCTTTGAGCAGTTCTTC. It codes for CASSPGTSGVFEQFF.

This clone showed up just a few times. V and J are TRBV5-6 and TRBJ2-3, with 9 bases identical to TRBD2. Trimming took 2 bases from V and 0 from J; bases not matched to a gene: 7. Germline CDR1 SGHDT, CDR2 YYEEEE. This CDR3 has 17 residues. The DNA of the CDR3 is TGTGCCAGCAGCTTATTGCGACTAGCGGATAGCACAGATACGCAGTATTTT. Translated, it gives CASSLLRLADSTDTQYF.

The V and J genes are TRBV11-3 and TRBJ1-6; D is possibly TRBD1 (5 bases). V lost 1 base and J lost 8, with 6 bases in between. The germline V gene has CDR1 SGHNT and CDR2 YENEEA. The CDR3 runs 13 residues. For the CDR3, the DNA is TGTGCCAGCAGCTTAGTGGGGGATTCACCCCTCCACTTT. As protein: CASSLVGDSPLHF.

The chain uses TRBV7-9 and TRBJ2-3; D gene uncertain. The V gene's germline CDR1 is SEHNR and CDR2 FQNEAQ (reference sequence). V was trimmed by 4 bases and J by 4 bases, leaving 21 bases between them. The CDR3 contains 17 residues. CDR3 in amino acids: CASSYLQPGLRSDTQYF. The CDR3 region has the DNA TGTGCCAGCAGCTACCTGCAACCCGGGCTCCGATCAGATACGCAGTATTTT.

The rearrangement uses TRBV7-3 and TRBJ1-5; D remains unclear. CDR1 is SGHTA and CDR2 is FQGTGA in the germline V gene. Trimming took off 5 bases at V and 4 bases at J, with 9 bases between the two ends. The CDR3 sequence is 13 residues long. The CDR3 here is CASSPDPNQPQHF. For the CDR3, the DNA is TGTGCCAGCAGCCCCGACCCGAATCAGCCCCAGCATTTT. Together with reference TRBV7-3 and TRBJ1-5, the CDR3 gives the full variable domain: GAGVSQTPSNKVTEKGKYVELRCDPISGHTALYWYRQSLGQGPEFLIYFQGTGAADDSGLPNDRFFAVRPEGSVSTLKIQRTERGDSAVYLCASSPDPNQPQHFGDGTRLSIL.

The chain employs TRBV28 and TRBJ2-7; 7 bases match TRBD1. This CDR3 region has 15 residues. Germline V gene sequence: CDR1 MDHEN, CDR2 SYDVKM. After removal of 6 bases from V and 1 base from J, the junction contained 9 bases not matched to a gene. This CDR3 is CASSPWQGESYEQYF. The CDR3 nucleotides read TGTGCCAGCAGCCCTTGGCAGGGGGAATCCTACGAGCAGTACTTC.

CDR3 nucleotide sequence: TGTGCCAGCAACTATCTTGACAGGGGACTCATGAACACTGAAGCTTTCTTT. It codes for CASNYLDRGLMNTEAFF. The chain uses TRBV5-4 and TRBJ1-1; 8 nucleotides match TRBD1. Looked up from germline, CDR1 is SGHNT and CDR2 is YYREEE (reference sequence). This CDR3 has 17 amino acids. V lost 6 bases to trimming and J lost 0 bases; unmatched junction nucleotides: 13.

This clone showed up just a few times. This chain joins TRBV3-1 (or the pseudogene TRBV3-2) and TRBJ1-1; tentatively, D is TRBD1 (6 bases). Trimming cost V 2 bases and J 5 bases, with 9 bases left between them. There are 13 residues in the CDR3. CDR1 and CDR2 (germline): LGHDT, YNNKEL (reference sequence). The CDR3 DNA follows: TGTGCCAGCAGCCAAAGGGGACAAACTGAAGCTTTCTTT. This sequence encodes CASSQRGQTEAFF.